Below are 25 T cell receptor beta chains sequenced from a single sample in a study of T cell clonality in common variable immunodeficiency. Clones were read by immunoSEQ multiplex PCR, and TCRdb kept only the in-frame ones, dropping some. This set yields tens of thousands of clones and no singletons; the top ten hold about 13%. Input material: peripheral blood mononuclear cells. The receptors stem from a person aged 18-70 years in good health.

This clone was observed at least ten times. The read ends 3 residues shy of where the CDR3 ends; the end is completed using the germline J gene. This chain uses TRBV6-1 with TRBJ2-5; TRBD1 matches at 7 bases. V was clipped by 2 bases and J by 2 bases; unmatched bases: 5. The CDR3 has 15 amino acids. The V gene's germline CDR1 is MNHNS and CDR2 SASEGT. CDR3 residues: CASSERDSRQETQYF. Incomplete CDR3 DNA: TGTGCCAGCAGTGAAAGGGACAGCCGACAAGAGACC.

This clone was observed a few times. The read terminates 3 residues ahead of where the CDR3 ends, so the germline J gene completes it. This same CDR3 is encoded by further DNA sequences in the sample. The chain is built from TRBV7-2 and TRBJ1-3, with D possibly matching TRBD1 (6 bases). Trimming left V 5 bases short and J 8 bases short, with 13 bases between. This CDR3 comprises 13 residues. Germline CDR1 SGHTA, CDR2 FQGNSA. The CDR3 DNA, read in part, is TGTGCCAGCAGCCGCAGGACAGAGGACACC. It encodes CASSRRTEDT. The full CDR3 protein reads CASSRRTEDTIYF.

This clone was recorded many times. The read ends 3 residues early relative to the CDR3; the germline J gene fills the gap. The chain has TRBV19 and TRBJ1-1; the D gene is possibly TRBD1 (6 bases). The V end lost 1 base, the J end lost 0 bases, and 12 bases lay between the germline ends. The CDR3 length is 16 residues. Looked up from germline, CDR1 is LNHDA and CDR2 is SQIVND (reference sequence). CDR3 sequence reads: CASSIGQGRMNTEAFF. The CDR3 DNA, read in part, is TGTGCCAGTAGTATAGGTCAGGGGCGCATGAACACTGAA.

With regard to this clone: The CDR3 is cut off 3 residues early in the read; its end comes from the germline J gene. The chain joins TRBV14 to TRBJ2-7; D call uncertain. The germline V and J ends were trimmed by 4 bases and 6 bases, with 7 bases remaining between them. The CDR3 is made up of 11 amino acids. Germline loops: CDR1 SGHDN, CDR2 FVKESK. Incomplete CDR3 DNA: TGTGCCAGCAGCCTTGTCGGCGAG. Translated: CASSLVGE. The entire CDR3 protein is CASSLVGEQYF.

This clone was counted ten times or more. The sequenced fragment ends 3 residues before the CDR3 boundary, so the rest is inferred from the germline J gene. This rearrangement joins TRBV20-1 to TRBJ1-5, with 9 positions matching TRBD1. The ends lost 3 bases at V and 1 base at J; junction bases unmatched: 7. Germline V gene sequence: CDR1 DFQATT, CDR2 SNEGSKA (reference sequence). The CDR3 covers 16 residues. CDR3 bases read: TGCAGTGCTAGGCCCGGGACAGGGTTGAGCAATCAGCCC. Translated: CSARPGTGLSNQP. In full, the CDR3 is CSARPGTGLSNQPQHF.

The sample holds many counts of this clone. Read data end 3 residues before the CDR3 end; the end is taken from the germline J gene. The chain links TRBV10-2 to TRBJ2-4; perhaps TRBD1 as D (6 bases). The germline gives CDR1 WSHSY, CDR2 SAAADI. V lost 11 bases to trimming and J lost 2 bases, with 16 bases between them. The CDR3 contains 14 residues. CDR3 DNA, as far as it was read: TGCGCCGGCTCCCCGCAGGGGACCAAAAACATT. This sequence encodes CAGSPQGTKNI. The whole CDR3 protein is CAGSPQGTKNIQYF.

This clone appeared many times. The DNA ends 3 residues before the CDR3 does, and the rest of the CDR3 is filled in from the germline J gene. The chain couples TRBV14 to TRBJ1-1; the D gene is possibly TRBD1 (6 bases). The CDR3 spans 16 residues. Germline V gene data show CDR1 as SGHDN and CDR2 as FVKESK. Trimming removed 4 bases at V and 2 bases at J, with 17 bases between. The DNA read from the CDR3 is TGTGCCAGCAGCCCGCCAGGGGTGGGACGTAACACTGAA. Its protein product is CASSPPGVGRNTE. The whole CDR3 is CASSPPGVGRNTEAFF. The variable domain in full, with the rest retrieved from reference TRBV14 and TRBJ1-1, is EAGVTQFPSHSVIEKGQTVTLRCDPISGHDNLYWYRRVMGKEIKFLLHFVKESKQDESGMPNNRFLAERTGGTYSTLKVQPAELEDSGVYFCASSPPGVGRNTEAFFGQGTRLTVV.

Comment on this clone: The read ends 3 residues shy of where the CDR3 ends; the end is completed using the germline J gene. The gene calls are TRBV18 and TRBJ1-5, with 10 bases aligning to TRBD1. The V and J ends lost 3 bases and 7 bases, in that order; junction bases with no gene match: 9. CDR3 length equals 16 residues. CDR1 KGHSH and CDR2 LQKENI come from the germline V gene. This CDR3 reads CASSPSTGGVEQPQHF. Incomplete CDR3 DNA: TGTGCCAGCTCACCCTCGACAGGGGGCGTAGAACAGCCC.

This clone was counted at least ten times. The DNA ends 3 residues before the CDR3 does, and the rest of the CDR3 is filled in from the germline J gene. V is TRBV7-9 and J is TRBJ2-5; D is uncertain. Trimming took 0 bases from V and 4 from J, leaving 9 bases between them. The CDR3 is made up of 14 amino acids. CDR1 and CDR2 from the germline V gene are SEHNR and FQNEAQ (reference sequence). The DNA read from the CDR3 is TGTGCCAGCAGCTTAGCGGCGGTAGGAGAGACC. This sequence encodes CASSLAAVGET. The full CDR3 reads CASSLAAVGETQYF.

At least ten counts were recorded for this clone. Read coverage stops 3 residues before the CDR3 terminus; the germline J gene supplies the remainder. The J gene is TRBJ1-2, the V gene TRBV7-2; 9 positions agree with TRBD1. The CDR3 loop spans 15 amino acids. V lost 0 bases and J lost 4; bases outside the gene matches: 3. From germline, CDR1 is SGHTA and CDR2 FQGNSA. CDR3: CASSLAGTGLYGYTF. The DNA read from the CDR3 is TGTGCCAGCAGCTTAGCGGGGACAGGGCTCTATGGC.

Many counts were recorded for this clone. The DNA ends 3 residues before the CDR3 does, and the rest of the CDR3 is filled in from the germline J gene. The chain uses TRBV19 and TRBJ1-4, with unresolved D. This CDR3 has 17 amino acids. CDR1 and CDR2 from the germline V gene are LNHDA and SQIVND (reference sequence). The V and J ends lost 10 bases and 0 bases respectively, with 21 bases between them. The CDR3 DNA, read in part, is TGTGCCACCAAATTTCCCACAGCACCCTCAACTAATGAAAAA. Its translation: CATKFPTAPSTNEK. The whole CDR3 region reads CATKFPTAPSTNEKLFF.

This clone appeared many times. The read terminates 3 residues ahead of where the CDR3 ends, so the germline J gene completes it. V gene TRBV19 combines with J gene TRBJ2-3, with 10 bases aligning to TRBD1. Germline CDR1 and CDR2: LNHDA and SQIVND (reference sequence). CDR3 length: 15 amino acids. The J segment lost 2 bases and the V segment lost 3 bases, leaving 2 bases of the junction unmatched. CDR3 sequence reads: CASSMGTGVTDTQYF. Partial CDR3 DNA: TGTGCCAGTAGTATGGGGACAGGGGTCACAGATACG.

Remarks on this clone: The CDR3 is cut off 3 residues early in the read; its end comes from the germline J gene. This chain connects TRBV2 to TRBJ1-6; D is perhaps TRBD1 (5 bases). The V gene lost 4 bases and the J gene lost 9 bases, with 16 bases spanning the gap. Per germline, CDR1 SNHLY and CDR2 FYNNEI. The CDR3 extends over 15 amino acids. CDR3 sequence: CASSGRQSVTSPLHF. CDR3 DNA, as far as it was read: TGTGCCAGCAGTGGGCGACAGAGCGTGACTTCACCC.

As concerns this clone: The missing CDR3 end, 3 residues past where the read stops, is filled in from the germline J gene. V gene TRBV7-6 combines with J gene TRBJ1-2; 7 positions match TRBD1. Per germline, CDR1 SGHVS and CDR2 FNYEAQ. With 2 bases clipped from V and 2 bases from J, the junction kept 5 bases outside the gene matches. The CDR3 spans 15 residues. This CDR3 reads CASSLKGAGNYGYTF. CDR3 bases read: TGTGCCAGCAGCTTAAAGGGGGCAGGGAACTATGGC.

With regard to this clone: With the read ending 3 residues before the CDR3 end, the germline J gene is used to fill in that end. The J gene is TRBJ1-5, the V gene TRBV20-1; tentative D call: TRBD1 (6 bases). Per the germline V gene, CDR1 is DFQATT and CDR2 is SNEGSKA (reference sequence). Trimming took 2 bases from V and 0 from J, leaving 11 bases between them. The CDR3 consists of 15 residues. The sequenced CDR3 bases are TGCAGTGCTAGATTCAGGGGAAGTAGCAATCAGCCC. Residues: CSARFRGSSNQP. The full CDR3 protein is CSARFRGSSNQPQHF.

This clone was counted ten times or more. The read halts 3 residues ahead of the CDR3 end, with the missing end drawn from the germline J gene. Other DNA sequences in this specimen translate into the identical CDR3. V and J are TRBV7-2 and TRBJ2-7; 8 bases map to TRBD1. CDR1 SGHTA and CDR2 FQGNSA come from the germline V gene. The V and J ends lost 4 bases and 3 bases, in that order; junction bases with no gene match: 5. The CDR3 is 14 residues long. The CDR3 loop is CASSSGTGYYEQYF. CDR3 bases read: TGTGCCAGCAGCTCCGGGACAGGTTACTACGAG.

In its sample, this clone was seen many times. The read falls 3 residues short of the CDR3 end, and the missing part is taken from the germline J gene. This chain joins TRBV5-1 and TRBJ2-5, with TRBD2 as a possible D gene (6 bases). Germline V CDR1 and CDR2: SGHRS, YFSETQ. V was shortened by 0 bases and J by 2 bases, with 11 bases between the two germline ends. CDR3 size: 15 residues. The CDR3 reads CASSLARGLQETQYF. CDR3 bases read: TGCGCCAGCAGCTTGGCGAGGGGACTTCAAGAGACC.

This clone was counted at least ten times. The missing CDR3 end, 3 residues past where the read stops, is filled in from the germline J gene. The chain employs TRBV23-1 and TRBJ2-7; D uncertain. TRBV23-1 is treated as an ORF (open reading frame) with a function not yet certain. The CDR3 is made up of 11 amino acids. V was pared by 5 bases and J by 2 bases, with 4 bases between. CDR3 in amino acids: CASSSAYEQYF. The covered CDR3 bases are TGCGCCAGCAGTTCGGCCTACGAG.

This clone was counted ten times or more. Read data end 3 residues before the CDR3 end; the end is taken from the germline J gene. The chain is built from TRBV28 and TRBJ2-3; no clear D. The CDR3 is 11 residues long. In germline, CDR1 is MDHEN, CDR2 SYDVKM. Trimming removed 7 bases from V and 3 bases from J, with 5 bases in between. The CDR3 sequence: CASTATDTQYF. CDR3 DNA (partial): TGTGCCAGCACAGCGACAGATACG.

There are a few counts of this clone. The read is 3 residues too short to cover the CDR3 end, so that end is filled in from the germline J gene. This chain links TRBV19 with TRBJ1-3; no firm D call. The CDR3 loop spans 14 amino acids. V was clipped by 9 bases and J by 0 bases, with 12 bases between them. Germline V gene data show CDR1 as LNHDA and CDR2 as SQIVND (reference sequence). The DNA read from the CDR3 is TGTGCCAGCCTAGACGGAAACTCTGGAAACACC. Its protein is CASLDGNSGNT. The whole CDR3 is CASLDGNSGNTIYF.

This clone was found many times. The read ends 3 residues before the CDR3 terminus; that terminus is restored from the germline J gene. The chain carries TRBV12-3 or TRBV12-4 and TRBJ2-2, with 11 bases fitting TRBD1. This CDR3 is built from 16 residues. V lost 6 bases to trimming and J lost 5 bases; unmatched junction nucleotides: 8. Here the CDR3 reads CASRSGDRGKTGELFF. Incomplete CDR3 DNA: TGTGCCAGCAGATCCGGGGACAGGGGGAAAACCGGGGAG.

This clone was detected ten times or more. The observed sequence ends 3 residues before the CDR3 terminus, with the missing tail filled in from the germline J gene. The V gene is TRBV5-1, the J gene TRBJ2-1; 9 bases are shared with TRBD1. With 2 bases clipped from V and 8 bases from J, the junction kept 5 bases outside the gene matches. This CDR3 has 14 residues. Germline CDR1 SGHRS, CDR2 YFSETQ. CDR3 DNA (partial): TGCGCCAGCAGCTTCCGACAGGGGGAGGATGAG. Protein product: CASSFRQGEDE. The full CDR3 protein is CASSFRQGEDEQFF.

This clone is categorized as medium-sized. Read sequence stops 3 residues before the CDR3 end, and the germline J gene provides the missing end. The J gene is TRBJ2-7, the V gene TRBV2, with D maybe TRBD2 (5 bases). Germline CDR1 SNHLY, CDR2 FYNNEI. V was cut by 4 bases and J by 4 bases, with 14 bases left in between. The CDR3 contains 14 residues. CDR3 residues: CASSGAGELYEQYF. Partial CDR3 DNA: TGTGCCAGCAGTGGTGCCGGGGAACTTTACGAG.

This clone appeared many times. The CDR3 end falls 3 residues outside the read, so it is completed with the germline J gene. The rearrangement links TRBV19 to TRBJ2-2, with D maybe TRBD2 (6 bases). Germline CDR1 LNHDA, CDR2 SQIVND (reference sequence). V dropped 8 bases and J dropped 6 bases, with 16 bases sitting between them. The CDR3 is 14 amino acids. The CDR3 DNA, read in part, is TGTGCCAGTCGGTGGGGGGTCTACGCCGGGGAG. Translation: CASRWGVYAGE. The CDR3, in full, reads CASRWGVYAGELFF. Full variable domain (outside the CDR3, taken from reference TRBV19 and TRBJ2-2): DGGITQSPKYLFRKEGQNVTLSCEQNLNHDAMYWYRQDPGQGLRLIYYSQIVNDFQKGDIAEGYSVSREKKESFPLTVTSAQKNPTAFYLCASRWGVYAGELFFGEGSRLTVL.

This clone was counted ten times or more. The CDR3 end falls 3 residues outside the read, so it is completed with the germline J gene. J is TRBJ2-5 and V is TRBV2; D perhaps matches TRBD1 (7 bases). This CDR3 is 13 amino acids long. Germline assignment: CDR1 SNHLY and CDR2 FYNNEI. V was shortened by 9 bases and J by 6 bases, with 17 bases between the two germline ends. This CDR3 is CARRSQGGKTQYF. The CDR3 DNA, read in part, is TGTGCCAGGCGATCTCAGGGGGGTAAGACC.